A selection of T cell receptor beta chains follows, all from one sample in a study of shared clonotypes between healthy human individuals. TCRdb keeps only in-frame clones here, not all; method: immunoSEQ multiplex PCR. This table has 950,000 to 1,100,000 clones, about 84% appearing once. The material sequenced was memory CD4+ T cells from PBMCs. These receptors originate from a man between 18 and 35 years old in good health. Some clones in this sample may be carry-over from other donors' samples. Each CDR3 is given with its conserved first and last residue. Each record gives: clone size, J gene, V gene, D gene, CDR3 DNA, CDR3 protein. The D gene is left open where the match is weak. Clone size appears in some rows only: once, few, many, or a class for an expanded clone.

>.|TRBJ2-5|TRBV28|TRBD2
TGTGCCAGCAGTCCCCCGGGACTAGCGGGACAAGAGACCCAGTACTTC
CASSPPGLAGQETQYF
>.|TRBJ2-1|TRBV10-2|TRBD2
TGCGCCAGCAGTGAGTCGGGACTAGCGGTTACAATGACGCAGTTCTTC
CASSESGLAVTMTQFF
>.|TRBJ2-2|TRBV5-1|.
TGCGCCAGCAAAGGCACCGCGAACACCGGGGAGCTGTTTTTT
CASKGTANTGELFF
>.|TRBJ2-7|TRBV5-1|TRBD1
TGCGCCAGCAGCCGACAGGGTAGCTCCTACGAGCAGTACTTC
CASSRQGSSYEQYF
>.|TRBJ2-1|TRBV28|TRBD2
TGTGCCAGCAGTTCGAACGGACTAGCGGGAGTCATCGAGTTCTTC
CASSSNGLAGVIEFF
>.|TRBJ1-1|TRBV5-6|.
TGTGCCAGCACCTTTGGTGCTGGTGACACTGAAGCTTTCTTT
CASTFGAGDTEAFF
>.|TRBJ2-7|TRBV7-2|.
TGTGCCAGCAGCTTGGGTCGGGAGTTTGGCGAGCAGTACTTC
CASSLGREFGEQYF
>.|TRBJ2-5|TRBV10-3|TRBD2
TGTGCCATCAGTGACTCCGGGGGAGGGGAGACCCAGTACTTC
CAISDSGGGETQYF
>.|TRBJ2-5|TRBV29-1|TRBD1
TGCAGCGTCGAGGGGACAGGAGAGACCCAGTACTTC
CSVEGTGETQYF
>.|TRBJ2-1|TRBV6-5|TRBD2
TGTGCCACCCGACTAGCGGGAGTTAATGAGCAGTTCTTC
CATRLAGVNEQFF
>few|TRBJ2-6|TRBV28|TRBD1
TGTGCCAGCAGTACCCCTTATCTGGGGACAGTCCAAAACTCTGGGGCCAACGTCCTGACTTTC
CASSTPYLGTVQNSGANVLTF
>.|TRBJ1-2|TRBV19|.
TGTGCCAGTAGTATAGCCGGGAATGGTCGGGGCTACACCTTC
CASSIAGNGRGYTF
>.|TRBJ2-5|TRBV6-5|.
TGTGCCAGCGGGGGGTCCGTGGGTGGGACCCAGTACTTC
CASGGSVGGTQYF
>.|TRBJ2-1|TRBV4-3|.
TGCGCCAGCAGCCAAACCCCCGGACTATACTCCTACAATGAGCAGTTCTTC
CASSQTPGLYSYNEQFF
>.|TRBJ1-2|TRBV11-2|.
TGTGCCAGCAGCTTAGATTACGACTATGGCTACACCTTC
CASSLDYDYGYTF
>once|TRBJ1-5|TRBV27|.
TGTGCCAGCACCCTAAGGAGGGGGGGCAATCAGCCCCAGCATTTT
CASTLRRGGNQPQHF
>.|TRBJ2-2|TRBV5-4|TRBD1
TGTGCCAGCAGACGGGACAGCCGGCGGACCGGGGAGCTGTTTTTT
CASRRDSRRTGELFF
>.|TRBJ2-7|TRBV5-4|TRBD1
TGTGCCAGCAGCTCCGGGACAGTGCCCTACGAGCAGTACTTC
CASSSGTVPYEQYF
>once|TRBJ1-1|TRBV27|.
TGTGCCAGCAGTTTTCGGGGAGAGGGTGAAGCTTTCTTT
CASSFRGEGEAFF
>.|TRBJ1-2|TRBV29-1|TRBD1
TGCAGCGTTGAGGGCAGGGGGCTGAGAAGTGGCTACACCTTC
CSVEGRGLRSGYTF
>.|TRBJ2-1|TRBV18|.
TGTGCCAGCTCACCGGAAGTCGATGAGCAGTTCTTC
CASSPEVDEQFF
>.|TRBJ1-1|TRBV25-1|.
TGTGCCAGCAGTGACCTGGGTGCCCGGGGCGATCTGGCTTTCTTT
CASSDLGARGDLAFF
>once|TRBJ2-2|TRBV7-3|.
TGTGCCAGCAGGACAAACGCGAACACCGGGGAGCTGTTTTTT
CASRTNANTGELFF
>.|TRBJ2-1|TRBV5-1|TRBD2
TGCGCCAGCAGCTCGCTAGCGGAACCCTACAATGAGCAGTTCTTC
CASSSLAEPYNEQFF
>.|TRBJ2-3|TRBV7-9|.
TGTGCCAGCAGCTTAACACAGTCAGATACGCAGTATTTT
CASSLTQSDTQYF
>.|TRBJ2-2|TRBV4-2|TRBD1
TGTGCCAGCAGCCAAGAAACAGGGGACACCGGGGAGCTGTTTTTT
CASSQETGDTGELFF
>once|TRBJ2-1|TRBV28|.
TGTGCCAGCGGAAGGACTATTTTCGGCGTCGATGAGCAGTTCTTC
CASGRTIFGVDEQFF
>.|TRBJ1-5|TRBV6-5|TRBD1
TGTGCCAGCAGTGCAGGGGGCTTTAGCAATCAGCCCCAGCATTTT
CASSAGGFSNQPQHF
>.|TRBJ2-7|TRBV6-4|.
TGTGCCAGCTGGATATTTTACGAGCAGTACTTC
CASWIFYEQYF
>.|TRBJ2-2|TRBV19|.
TGTGCCAGTAGTATAAGGGGACGGTCGAACACCGGGGAGCTGTTTTTT
CASSIRGRSNTGELFF
>.|TRBJ2-1|TRBV5-5|.
TGTGCCAGCAGCTCCAAACTGGGCCTATCCTCGCGACACAATGAGCAGTTCTTC
CASSSKLGLSSRHNEQFF
>.|TRBJ2-5|TRBV7-9|TRBD2
TGTGCCAGCAGCCTCACGGGGCGGGGGCAAGAGACCCAGTACTTC
CASSLTGRGQETQYF
>.|TRBJ1-2|TRBV28|TRBD1
TGTGCCAGCAGTTTGATTCAGGGGGCCTACTATGGCTACACCTTC
CASSLIQGAYYGYTF
>many|TRBJ1-1|TRBV5-4|.
TGTGCCAGCAGCTTGAGGAACACTGAAGCTTTCTTT
CASSLRNTEAFF
>.|TRBJ1-4|TRBV5-5|.
TGTGCCAGCAGCAGGCAGGGGCTTAATGAAAAACTGTTTTTT
CASSRQGLNEKLFF
>.|TRBJ2-1|TRBV28|TRBD1
TGTGCCAGCAGTTTGAGGGGGCCTCACAATGAGCAGTTCTTC
CASSLRGPHNEQFF